This T cell receptor beta chain stems from a study of blood T cell repertoires in COVID-19. The wider study: The United States, Italy and Spain supplied acute and convalescent COVID-19 samples.

Assay: immunoSEQ multiplex PCR; the TCRdb copy retains only in-frame clones and omits some. The sample yields 140,000 or so clones, 70% to 90% seen once. The CDR3 length is 14 residues. V gave up 7 bases and J gave up 7 bases; unmatched junction bases: 11. CDR1 and CDR2 from the germline V gene are MNHNY and SVGAGI (reference sequence). The sequencing input was PBMCs or T cells enriched from blood (not recorded which). This rearrangement joins TRBV6-6 to TRBJ1-2; 8 bases line up with TRBD1. The clonotype comes from a woman between 35 and 50 years old who had recovered from COVID-19. The chain's CDR3 is CASTPLGTGSGYTF. CDR3 nucleotides: TGTGCCAGCACCCCCCTCGGGACAGGTTCTGGCTACACCTTC.